Listed here is a single T cell receptor (beta chain). This clone was found once. Its antigen has not been determined. The input lacks base qualities; no much larger clone sits a single base away. The record originates from a study of cytomegalovirus exposure and HLA in healthy donors (dated by TCRdb to about 2017). Concerning the study at large: An earlier analysis of about 560 of the donors reported 276 Gb of sequence data and some 110 million unique TCR beta sequences obtained from about 180 million T cells. Roughly 300 gigabases of sequencing data and roughly 90 million unique TCR sequences were included in an early release covering about 700 HLA-typed donors. The genetic ancestry cluster associated with self-reported Caucasian donors included about four fifths of the roughly 410 genotyped donors. The aim of the study was to test whether cataloging public T cell receptors could identify signatures of past pathogen exposure. Using immunosequencing, the study profiled T cell repertoires from 640 or so subjects and related those repertoires to cytomegalovirus serostatus. Along with the approximately 670-subject first cohort, a separate validation cohort of over 90 different subjects was used. High-throughput TCR immunosequencing, statistical association of individual TCRs with disease status, and machine learning were combined to predict cytomegalovirus infection status. A later analysis re-examined previously published TCR beta repertoires from several hundred donors and added high-resolution HLA genotyping to investigate patterns of TCR occurrence. The later analysis used no new phenotypic data to find candidate immune exposures, relying instead on TCR beta sequences and their occurrence across donors. An earlier analysis of about 620 of the donors applied high-throughput TCR beta sequencing to assess whether each TCR beta V gene segment acted as functional or pseudogenic. Donor age, sex, ethnicity and CMV serostatus were compiled alongside the repertoire data. A later genetic analysis used genome-wide SNP genotypes for about three fifths of the roughly 700 donors, treating that subset as a discovery cohort. All discovery cohort repertoires had been generated using a single sequencing platform. Both class I and class II loci were covered by HLA typing, at four-digit resolution. The number of donors typed differed by locus, with roughly 629-640 for A, B, C, DRB1 and DQB1, over 500 for DQA1, approximately 570 for DPA1, and roughly 450 for DPB1. Because of strong linkage in the cohort, roughly five DR-DQ haplotypes were treated as single units for association and clustering. Among about 370 genotyped donors of the cohort, an average of about 240,000 unique TCR beta nucleotide sequences was sequenced per donor, of which roughly 17% were non-productive. General study outcomes and caveats: In vitro tests confirmed that three of the cytomegalovirus-associated TCR beta chains recognize cytomegalovirus antigens. In a later analysis, around 17,000 TCR beta sequences were associated with specific HLA alleles at a false discovery rate of 0.05. Sequencing depth was assumed to be roughly uniform across donors in the presence/absence analyses, though that assumption may not hold. Because counts were too low, roughly 16 rarely observed V segments, including chromosome 9 orphons, were excluded from the earlier analysis of around 640 of the donors. An earlier analysis of some 560 of the donors showed that most TCR beta V segments appeared in productive rearrangements either about 90% or about 30% of the time, which broadly matched IMGT annotations. Because HLA typing was missing for some donors at each locus, association tests included only the typed subset. A further reported finding was that TCR beta sequences accurately predicted the HLA-A and HLA-B alleles for most subjects in the first cohort. Some IMGT-functional V segments, including TRBV6-2 and TRBV6-3, could not be distinguished by the 87-base-pair reads and were therefore excluded. The study gave a list of around 170 TCR beta chains associated with cytomegalovirus. In a later analysis, the rate of TCR association differed among HLA loci, with DRB1 alleles having the most associated TCRs and HLA-C alleles having the fewest. Linkage disequilibrium might explain the correlated functional status among segregating V segments, but an unknown experimental factor could not be ruled out. In a later genetic analysis, a missense DCLRE1C variant was associated with V-gene and J-gene trimming of TCR beta chains, and the association was replicated in an independent cohort. In both the original and validation cohorts, the classifier was reported to diagnose cytomegalovirus status with high specificity and sensitivity. Immune exposure information for the cohort was limited to CMV serostatus. According to the authors, the approach could potentially be generalized to other disease states and immunological phenotypes. In a later analysis, HLA-associated TCR beta chains showed more clonal expansion and lower generation probabilities than non-associated chains that were equally common. In this cohort, only TCR beta chains were sequenced, and detectable features were limited by the absence of alpha or paired-chain data. When HLA alleles, especially DR and DQ, strongly co-occurred, TCR associations were difficult to assign to individual alleles. A later analysis reported that several top co-occurrence clusters appeared linked to parvovirus B19, influenza, CMV and Epstein-Barr virus. A later genetic analysis reported fewer N-insertions in productive TCRs among donors in an Asian-associated ancestry cluster than the approximately 670-donor mean. Across donors, most TCR sequences were observed very rarely, whereas some public TCRs were present in many individuals. A group of highly shared sequence variants was considered likely to be a technical artifact of the sequencing pipeline. According to a later analysis, most CMV-associated TCR beta chains appeared to be HLA-restricted, and the HLA associations seemed to be driven largely by CMV exposure.

The library was obtained by the immunoSEQ multiplex PCR assay. A mixture of 60 forward primers for TCR Vbeta segments and 13 reverse primers for TCR Jbeta segments was used in the multiplex PCR. A multiplex PCR assay on genomic DNA amplified the CDR3 region of rearranged TCR beta genes. Amplified TCR beta libraries were sequenced as 87-base-pair reads on the Illumina HiSeq System. In the original analysis: A later analysis tallied 70 million to 100 million unique TCR beta chains across the 640 or so repertoires, and about 12 million of those chains were shared by two or more donors. A nearest-neighbor algorithm error-corrected the raw reads and collapsed the reads into unique sequences, merging closely related sequences to remove PCR and sequencing errors. Alignment of CDR3 sequences to IMGT reference sequences was used to assign V, D and J gene segments. Each retained sequence needed at least a six-nucleotide match to both a V gene segment and a J gene segment. A rearrangement was called productive if the CDR3 had no stop codons and remained in frame with V and J, and every other rearrangement was called non-productive. Following IMGT convention, CDR3 was defined as the stretch from the second conserved V-encoded cysteine up to the conserved J-encoded phenylalanine. In an earlier analysis of around 640 of the donors, sequences lacking an unambiguous match to a single V gene segment were excluded. In an earlier analysis of almost 600 of the donors, a V segment was called functional when productive rearrangements were above 56.7%, and segregating when the standard deviation between donors exceeded 5%. A statistical classification framework was built for diagnosing cytomegalovirus status from the catalog of TCR beta chain sequences. A later analysis assigned V and J genes by comparing TCR nucleotide sequences with IMGT/GENE-DB human TR gene sequences. The TCRdist pipeline was used in a later analysis to assign CDR3 sequences and most-parsimonious VDJ recombination scenarios. In a later analysis, each TCR beta chain was defined by its CDR3 amino acid sequence together with its V-gene family, and reads without a unique V-gene family were excluded. As a way to deal with suspected cross-contamination and a sequencing artifact, a later analysis dropped hundreds of nucleotide sequences that were highly shared and had low generation probability. A later analysis calculated a clonal expansion index for each public chain from normalized within-repertoire ranks of inferred template counts. In a later analysis, generation probabilities were computed with a VDJ recombination model fitted to out-of-frame rearrangements, and the resulting probabilities were checked against IGoR. In a later analysis, TCR-TCR, TCR-HLA and TCR-CMV co-occurrence was scored with hypergeometric tests, and a repertoire-size bias correction was applied to TCR pairs. A later analysis estimated false discovery rates by permuting HLA or CMV assignments 20 times. In a later analysis, co-occurring TCRs were grouped using DBSCAN, with TCRdist sequence similarity added in when clustering inside HLA-allele-positive subsets. Repertoires with fewer than 30,000 or more than 120,000 public chains were left out of co-occurrence clustering, as were about five repertoires with anomalous nucleotide sharing. This is the immuneACCESS table as TCRdb keeps it, with only in-frame sequences that have V and J called. A part of the clones is gone; compared with another copy, unresolved V genes explain less than half, and the rest is unexplained. The V and J calls and clone size are taken from that table; D and trimming were inferred from the DNA. This sample holds under 200,000 clones; 75% to 90% were observed only once. Of the sample, more than 0.25% is held by the ten largest clones.

The CDR3 holds 14 amino acids from the cysteine to the phenylalanine. Only the CDR3 DNA is retained, 42 bases long and in frame from the first base. CDR1 SGHAT and CDR2 FQNNGV were looked up in the germline V gene. V is pruned by 7 bases and J by 4 bases, leaving 9 bases of the junction without a gene match. In total, more than 500 healthy bone marrow donors made up the cohort. At the time of sampling, every cohort member was nominally healthy, though immune exposures that went unrecorded were likely present. The donor tested CMV seronegative and was one of the 352 seronegative cohort members. Each donor provided a peripheral blood sample, and peripheral blood mononuclear cells were used for TCR beta sequencing. The Qiagen DNeasy Blood Extraction Kit was used to extract genomic DNA from the blood cell samples.

The sequence came from a young woman in good health and CMV-seronegative. This chain joins TRBV11-2 to TRBJ1-2; TRBD1 matches 7 bases in the middle. Specimen: PBMCs. The CDR3 protein is CASNPNRGGYGYTF. The DNA reads as follows: TGTGCCAGCAACCCGAACAGGGGCGGCTATGGCTACACCTTC.